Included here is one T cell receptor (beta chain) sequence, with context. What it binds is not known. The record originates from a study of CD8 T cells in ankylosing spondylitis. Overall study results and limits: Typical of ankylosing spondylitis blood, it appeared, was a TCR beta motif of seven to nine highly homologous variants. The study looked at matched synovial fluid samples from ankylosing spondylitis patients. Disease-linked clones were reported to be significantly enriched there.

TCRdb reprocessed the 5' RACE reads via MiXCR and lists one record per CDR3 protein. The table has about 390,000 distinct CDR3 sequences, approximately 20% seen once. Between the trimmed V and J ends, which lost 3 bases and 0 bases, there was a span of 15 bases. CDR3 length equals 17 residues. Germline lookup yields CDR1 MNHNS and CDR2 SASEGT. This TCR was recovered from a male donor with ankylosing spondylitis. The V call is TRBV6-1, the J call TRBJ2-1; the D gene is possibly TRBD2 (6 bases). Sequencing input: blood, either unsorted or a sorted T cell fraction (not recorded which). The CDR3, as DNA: TGTGCCAGCAGTGACCCGCATGGGAGGCCCTCCTACAATGAGCAGTTCTTC. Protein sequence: CASSDPHGRPSYNEQFF.